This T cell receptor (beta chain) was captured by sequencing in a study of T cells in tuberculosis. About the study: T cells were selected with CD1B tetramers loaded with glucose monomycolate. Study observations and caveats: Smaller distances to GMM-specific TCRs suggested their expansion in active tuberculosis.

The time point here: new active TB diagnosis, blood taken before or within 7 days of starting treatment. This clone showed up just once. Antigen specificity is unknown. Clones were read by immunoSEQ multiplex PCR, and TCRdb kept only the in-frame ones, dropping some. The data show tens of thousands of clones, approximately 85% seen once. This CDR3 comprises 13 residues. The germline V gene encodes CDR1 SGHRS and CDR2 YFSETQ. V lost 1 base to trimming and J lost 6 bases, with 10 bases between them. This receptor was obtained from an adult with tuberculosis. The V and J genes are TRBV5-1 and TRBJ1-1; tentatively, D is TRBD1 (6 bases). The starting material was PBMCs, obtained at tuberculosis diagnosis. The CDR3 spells CASSLLGASEAFF. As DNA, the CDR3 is TGCGCCAGCAGCTTGCTGGGGGCTTCTGAAGCTTTCTTT.